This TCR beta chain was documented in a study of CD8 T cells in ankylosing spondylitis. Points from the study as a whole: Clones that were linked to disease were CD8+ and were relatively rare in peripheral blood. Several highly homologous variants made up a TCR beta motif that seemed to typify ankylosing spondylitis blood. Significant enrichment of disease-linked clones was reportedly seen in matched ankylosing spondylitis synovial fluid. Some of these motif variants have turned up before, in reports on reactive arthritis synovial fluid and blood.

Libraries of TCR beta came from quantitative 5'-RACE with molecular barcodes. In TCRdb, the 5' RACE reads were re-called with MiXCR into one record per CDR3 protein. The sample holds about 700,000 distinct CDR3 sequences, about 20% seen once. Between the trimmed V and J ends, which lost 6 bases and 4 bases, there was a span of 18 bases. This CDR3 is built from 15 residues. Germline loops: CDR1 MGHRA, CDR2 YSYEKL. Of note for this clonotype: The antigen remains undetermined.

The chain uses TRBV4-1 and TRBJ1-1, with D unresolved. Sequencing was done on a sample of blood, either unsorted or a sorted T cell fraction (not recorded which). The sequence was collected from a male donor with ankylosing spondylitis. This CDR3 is CASRPTVSPTTEAFF. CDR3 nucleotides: TGCGCCAGCAGACCAACAGTGTCCCCGACCACTGAAGCTTTCTTT.